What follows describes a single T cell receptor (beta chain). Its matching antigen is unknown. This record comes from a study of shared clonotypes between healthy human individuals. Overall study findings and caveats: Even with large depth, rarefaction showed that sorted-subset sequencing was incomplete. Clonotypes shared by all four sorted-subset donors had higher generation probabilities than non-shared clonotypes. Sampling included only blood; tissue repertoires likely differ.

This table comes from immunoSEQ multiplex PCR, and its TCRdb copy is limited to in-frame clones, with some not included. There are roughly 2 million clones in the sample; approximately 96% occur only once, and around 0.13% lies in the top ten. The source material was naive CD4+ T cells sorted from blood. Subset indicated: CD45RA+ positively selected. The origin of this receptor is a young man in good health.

CDR3 residues: CASSLGDSAYNEQFF. The CDR3 bases are TGTGCCAGCAGCTTAGGGGACTCAGCTTACAATGAGCAGTTCTTC. This sequence joins TRBV11-3 and TRBJ2-1, with TRBD2 as a possible D gene (6 bases). The ends were cut back, 1 base at V and 4 bases at J, with 11 bases in the middle. This CDR3 is built from 15 residues. Germline loops: CDR1 SGHNT, CDR2 YENEEA.